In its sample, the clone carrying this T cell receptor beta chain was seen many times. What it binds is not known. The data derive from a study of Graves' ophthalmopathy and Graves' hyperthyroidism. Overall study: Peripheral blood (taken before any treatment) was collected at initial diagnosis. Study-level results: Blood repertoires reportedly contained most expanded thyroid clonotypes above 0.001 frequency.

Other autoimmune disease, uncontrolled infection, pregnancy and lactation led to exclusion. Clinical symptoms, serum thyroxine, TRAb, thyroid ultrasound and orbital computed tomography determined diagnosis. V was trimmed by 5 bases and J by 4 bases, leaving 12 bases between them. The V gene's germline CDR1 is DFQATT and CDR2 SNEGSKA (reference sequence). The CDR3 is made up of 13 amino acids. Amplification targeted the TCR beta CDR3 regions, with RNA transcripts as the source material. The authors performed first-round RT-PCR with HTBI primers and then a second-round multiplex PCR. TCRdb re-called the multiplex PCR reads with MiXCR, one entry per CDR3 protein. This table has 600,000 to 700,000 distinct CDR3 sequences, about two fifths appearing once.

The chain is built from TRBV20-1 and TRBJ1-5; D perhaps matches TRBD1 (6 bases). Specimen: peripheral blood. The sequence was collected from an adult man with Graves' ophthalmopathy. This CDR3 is CSAGGGQNQPQHF. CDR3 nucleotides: TGCAGTGCTGGGGGTGGACAGAATCAGCCCCAGCATTTT.